This T cell receptor beta chain was found in a study of T cell changes during pregnancy in multiple sclerosis. The length of the CDR3 is 14 residues. With V trimmed by 4 bases and J by 2 bases, 6 bases remained unmatched. Germline V gene data show CDR1 as SGDLS and CDR2 as YYNGEE. The protocol was immunoSEQ multiplex PCR, while the TCRdb copy is restricted to in-frame clones and leaves out a portion. The sample lists some 41,000 clones; about nine tenths were seen once. The receptor comes from a female donor with multiple sclerosis, enrolled in a pregnancy study. The material sequenced was CD4+ T cells from peripheral blood mononuclear cells, taken in the first trimester of pregnancy. The chain employs TRBV9 and TRBJ2-7, with TRBD1 matching over 7 bases. CDR3 sequence: CASSRDRVAYEQYF. CDR3 DNA sequence: TGTGCCAGCAGCCGCGACAGGGTGGCCTACGAGCAGTACTTC. The full variable domain, rest sourced from reference TRBV9 and TRBJ2-7, is DSGVTQTPKHLITATGQRVTLRCSPRSGDLSVYWYQQSLDQGLQFLIQYYNGEERAKGNILERFSAQQFPDLHSELNLSSLELGDSALYFCASSRDRVAYEQYFGPGTRLTVT.